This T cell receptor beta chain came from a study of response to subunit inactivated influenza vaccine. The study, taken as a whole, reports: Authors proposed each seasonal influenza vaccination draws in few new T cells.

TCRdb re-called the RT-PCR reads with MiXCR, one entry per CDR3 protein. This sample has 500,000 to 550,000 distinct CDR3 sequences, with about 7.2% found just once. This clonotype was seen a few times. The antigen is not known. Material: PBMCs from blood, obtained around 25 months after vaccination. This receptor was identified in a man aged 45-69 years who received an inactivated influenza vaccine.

The CDR3 region has the DNA TGTGCCAGCAGTGACCCCCAGGGAAAGGACACTGAAGCTTTCTTT. Protein sequence: CASSDPQGKDTEAFF. The chain combines TRBV2 with TRBJ1-1, with D tentatively TRBD1 (5 bases). Germline V lookup: CDR1 SNHLY, CDR2 FYNNEI. V was clipped by 3 bases and J by 3 bases, with 14 bases between them. The CDR3 spans 15 residues.